Presented here are 15 T cell receptor beta chains from one specimen sequenced in a study of cytomegalovirus exposure and HLA in healthy donors. A multiplex PCR was run with 60 Vbeta primers and 13 Jbeta primers. TCRdb's copy holds only in-frame clones and misses some; the assay was immunoSEQ multiplex PCR. In the table there are around 100,000 clones, 55% to 65% of which are singletons. Sequenced material: PBMCs. The receptors shown here come from a young woman in good health and CMV-seronegative.

This chain links TRBV7-2 with TRBJ2-5; 8 bases align to TRBD1. Germline V gene sequence: CDR1 SGHTA, CDR2 FQGNSA. V was clipped by 6 bases and J by 5 bases; unmatched bases: 11. The length of the CDR3 is 15 residues. CDR3 sequence reads: CASREGQGDWETQYF. The CDR3 DNA sequence: TGTGCCAGCAGGGAAGGACAGGGTGATTGGGAGACCCAGTACTTC.

This sequence joins TRBV6-5 and TRBJ1-6; the match to TRBD1 covers 9 bases. Germline CDR1 and CDR2: MNHEY and SVGAGI. The J segment lost 7 bases and the V segment lost 2 bases, leaving 3 bases of the junction unmatched. The length of the CDR3 is 15 residues. CDR3 amino acids: CASSYGTGNNSPLHF. In DNA, the CDR3 is TGTGCCAGCAGTTACGGGACAGGGAACAATTCACCCCTCCACTTT.

This clone was picked up one time. This chain uses TRBV4-1 with TRBJ1-1; D is unresolved. This CDR3 comprises 14 residues. Germline loops: CDR1 MGHRA, CDR2 YSYEKL. V was shortened by 1 base and J by 4 bases, with 10 bases between the two germline ends. The DNA of the CDR3 is TGCGCCAGCAGCCAAGGTCAGATCCCCACTGAAGCTTTCTTT. Translation gives CASSQGQIPTEAFF.

The rearrangement uses TRBV28 and TRBJ1-5; no reliable D call. In germline, CDR1 is MDHEN, CDR2 SYDVKM. V lost 6 bases and J 4 bases, leaving 13 bases between the germline ends. CDR3 size: 14 residues. Here the CDR3 reads CASRFLLTNQPQHF. For the CDR3, the DNA is TGTGCCAGCAGGTTCCTCCTAACGAATCAGCCCCAGCATTTT. Together with reference TRBV28 and TRBJ1-5, the CDR3 gives the full variable domain: DVKVTQSSRYLVKRTGEKVFLECVQDMDHENMFWYRQDPGLGLRLIYFSYDVKMKEKGDIPEGYSVSREKKERFSLILESASTNQTSMYLCASRFLLTNQPQHFGDGTRLSIL.

In its sample, this clone was seen a few times. The gene calls are TRBV7-9 and TRBJ2-7, with D unresolved. CDR3 length: 12 residues. V was cut by 2 bases and J by 5 bases, with 7 bases left in between. Germline loops: CDR1 SEHNR, CDR2 FQNEAQ (reference sequence). Written as DNA, the CDR3 is TGTGCCAGCAGCTTACAGTCCGACGAGCAGTACTTC. Protein sequence: CASSLQSDEQYF.

This clone was counted once. J is TRBJ1-1 and V is TRBV2; D not resolved. Trimming left V 2 bases short and J 2 bases short, with 15 bases between. CDR1 is SNHLY and CDR2 is FYNNEI in the germline V gene. The CDR3 is 16 amino acids. CDR3: CASSEKEGRVNTEAFF. The CDR3 DNA reads as TGTGCCAGCAGTGAAAAAGAGGGCAGAGTTAACACTGAAGCTTTCTTT.

The chain recombines TRBV19 with TRBJ2-1; D unclear. The CDR3 has 16 residues. Germline loops: CDR1 LNHDA, CDR2 SQIVND (reference sequence). V lost 4 bases to trimming and J lost 4 bases, with 17 bases between them. CDR3 nucleotide sequence: TGTGCCAGTAGTACCCCTTCGTCCCCCGGTTACAATGAGCAGTTCTTC. Protein sequence: CASSTPSSPGYNEQFF.

The chain employs TRBV7-3 and TRBJ2-1, with 7 positions matching TRBD1. CDR3 size: 13 residues. V lost 3 bases and J lost 10; bases outside the gene matches: 6. The germline V gene has CDR1 SGHTA and CDR2 FQGTGA. The DNA of the CDR3 is TGTGCCAGCAGCTTGGACAGGTTAGGAGAGCAGTTCTTC. The encoded protein is CASSLDRLGEQFF. The full variable domain, with the rest looked up from reference TRBV7-3 and TRBJ2-1, is GAGVSQTPSNKVTEKGKYVELRCDPISGHTALYWYRQSLGQGPEFLIYFQGTGAADDSGLPNDRFFAVRPEGSVSTLKIQRTERGDSAVYLCASSLDRLGEQFFGPGTRLTVL.

The chain joins TRBV7-9 to TRBJ2-5, with D perhaps matching TRBD1 (8 bases). Germline V gene sequence: CDR1 SEHNR, CDR2 FQNEAQ (reference sequence). This CDR3 comprises 17 residues. V lost 2 bases to trimming and J lost 0 bases, with 16 bases between them. The CDR3 reads CASSLLGGDRYQETQYF. CDR3 nucleotide sequence: TGTGCCAGCAGCTTATTGGGGGGGGACAGGTACCAAGAGACCCAGTACTTC.

The CDR3 reads CASSLGQQNTEAFF. The CDR3 coding sequence is TGCGCCAGCAGCTTGGGCCAACAGAACACTGAAGCTTTCTTT. The gene calls are TRBV5-1 and TRBJ1-1; no clear D. Between the trimmed V and J ends, which lost 0 bases and 1 base, there was a span of 7 bases. The CDR3 has 14 amino acids. Germline V lookup: CDR1 SGHRS, CDR2 YFSETQ.

The chain combines TRBV6-6 with TRBJ1-1; D unresolved. Germline values: CDR1 MNHNY, CDR2 SVGAGI (reference sequence). The CDR3 length is 14 residues. The V and J ends lost 2 bases and 6 bases respectively, with 13 bases between them. CDR3 sequence reads: CASSYGETTAEAFF. The CDR3 bases are TGTGCCAGCAGTTACGGTGAGACAACCGCTGAAGCTTTCTTT.

The table lists this clone with a few counts. This specimen includes other DNA sequences encoding the same CDR3. The CDR3 region is CAWRLTGRTGELFF. As DNA, the CDR3 is TGTGCCTGGAGGTTGACAGGGCGTACCGGGGAGCTGTTTTTT. This chain joins TRBV30 and TRBJ2-2; 7 nucleotides agree with TRBD1. The trim removed 3 bases at V and 5 bases at J, leaving 6 bases unmatched. The V gene's germline CDR1 is GTSNPN and CDR2 SVGIG (reference sequence). This CDR3 comprises 14 residues.

The chain employs TRBV5-6 and TRBJ2-7, with D perhaps matching TRBD1 (6 bases). Trimming took 0 bases from V and 5 from J, leaving 15 bases between them. The CDR3 length is 15 residues. From germline, CDR1 is SGHDT and CDR2 YYEEEE. DNA for the CDR3: TGTGCCAGCAGCTTGGGGGGTGGGAGACAGGACGAGCAGTACTTC. Protein product: CASSLGGGRQDEQYF.

V gene TRBV28 combines with J gene TRBJ1-1, with D unclear. Trimming shortened V by 2 bases and J by 5 bases, and 9 bases separated the two germline ends. The CDR3 is made up of 13 amino acids. Germline V lookup: CDR1 MDHEN, CDR2 SYDVKM. CDR3 DNA sequence: TGTGCCAGCAGTTTAAATTCCAGGACTGAAGCTTTCTTT. It codes for CASSLNSRTEAFF.

This clone showed up just a few times. The gene calls are TRBV5-4 and TRBJ2-3; 7 bases align to TRBD2. The CDR3 loop spans 14 amino acids. Germline V gives CDR1 SGHNT, CDR2 YYREEE (reference sequence). Germline trimming cut 4 bases from V and 5 bases from J; bases unmatched to any gene: 7. The CDR3 loop is CASSPSRGEDTQYF. In DNA form, the CDR3 reads TGTGCCAGCAGCCCCAGCCGGGGGGAAGATACGCAGTATTTT.